This TCR beta chain was captured by sequencing in a study of cytomegalovirus exposure and HLA in healthy donors. Findings and limits, study-wide: Rates of TCR association differed by HLA locus in a later analysis, with DRB1 highest and HLA-C lowest. Among the CMV-associated chains, a few were confirmed in vitro as specific for CMV antigens. The records held CMV serostatus as the only immune exposure information.

Donors in the study were healthy people who gave bone marrow. Worth noting for this clone: The target antigen is unknown.

This PCR relied on a set of 60 Vbeta primers and 13 Jbeta primers. The assay was immunoSEQ multiplex PCR, and TCRdb's table has in-frame clones only and misses some. The sample consists of 100,000 or so clones, around 75% of them appearing once. Sequences were obtained from PBMCs. The sequence derives from a man aged 40-49 years in good health and CMV-seronegative.

Here the CDR3 DNA reads TGTGCCATCAAGGGAAGCGGGGGGGCCTTAGAGACCCAGTACTTC. Translating gives CAIKGSGGALETQYF. V usage is TRBV10-3 and J usage is TRBJ2-5, with TRBD2 identical over 10 bases. Per germline, CDR1 ENHRY and CDR2 SYGVKD. With 7 bases clipped from V and 4 bases from J, the junction kept 9 bases outside the gene matches. The CDR3 is made up of 15 amino acids.